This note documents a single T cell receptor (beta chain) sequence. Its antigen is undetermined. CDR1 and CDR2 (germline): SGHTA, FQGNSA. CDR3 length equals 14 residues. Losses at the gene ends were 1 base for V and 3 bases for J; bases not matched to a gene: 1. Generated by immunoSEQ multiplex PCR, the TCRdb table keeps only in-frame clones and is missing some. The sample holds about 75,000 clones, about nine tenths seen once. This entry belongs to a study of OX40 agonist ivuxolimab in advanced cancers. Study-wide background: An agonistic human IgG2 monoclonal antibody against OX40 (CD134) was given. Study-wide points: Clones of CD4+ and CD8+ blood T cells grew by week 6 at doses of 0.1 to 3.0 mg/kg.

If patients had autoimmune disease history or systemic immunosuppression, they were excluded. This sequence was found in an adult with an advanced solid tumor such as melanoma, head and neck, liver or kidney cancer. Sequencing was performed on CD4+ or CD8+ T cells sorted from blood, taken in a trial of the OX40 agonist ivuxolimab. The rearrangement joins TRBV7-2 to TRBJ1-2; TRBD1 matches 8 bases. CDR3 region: CASSLVQGDYGYTF. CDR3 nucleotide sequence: TGTGCCAGCAGCTTAGTACAGGGGGACTATGGCTACACCTTC.